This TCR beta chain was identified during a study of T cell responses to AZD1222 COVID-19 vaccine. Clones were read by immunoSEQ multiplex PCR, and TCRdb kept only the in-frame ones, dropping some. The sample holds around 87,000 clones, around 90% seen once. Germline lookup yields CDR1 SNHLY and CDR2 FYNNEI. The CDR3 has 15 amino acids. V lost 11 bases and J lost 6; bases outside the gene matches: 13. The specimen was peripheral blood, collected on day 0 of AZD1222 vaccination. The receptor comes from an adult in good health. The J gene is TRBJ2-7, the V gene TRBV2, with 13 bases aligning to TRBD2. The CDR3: CAGQVTSGGAREQYF. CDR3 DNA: TGTGCCGGACAAGTTACTAGCGGGGGGGCCCGCGAGCAGTACTTC.